These 8 T cell receptor beta chains came from one sample sequenced in a study of blood T cell repertoires in COVID-19. Sequencing used immunoSEQ multiplex PCR; TCRdb keeps in-frame clones, though not all of them. This sample carries around 94,000 clones, about nine tenths of them seen once, and the ten largest clones take more than 5%. Specimen: peripheral blood. These receptors were collected from a woman in her fifties or sixties with COVID-19, enrolled during active disease.

The chain is built from TRBV10-2 and TRBJ1-6; no definite D call. Germline CDR1 is WSHSY and CDR2 is SAAADI. Trimming pared 4 bases from V and 6 bases from J, leaving 7 bases between. The CDR3 runs to 13 residues. The CDR3 DNA is TGCGCCAGCAGTGCAGTTGGTAATTCACCCCTCCACTTT. Its protein product is CASSAVGNSPLHF.

The CDR3 DNA follows: TGTGCCAGCAGCTTATCGCAGGGTAGCTATGGCTACACCTTC. This encodes CASSLSQGSYGYTF. V gene TRBV13 combines with J gene TRBJ1-2; weak D call: TRBD1 (5 bases). CDR1 is PRHDT and CDR2 is FYEKMQ in the germline V gene (reference sequence). The CDR3 is 14 amino acids. V lost 2 bases and J 4 bases, leaving 11 bases between the germline ends.

The chain employs TRBV7-3 and TRBJ2-3; 11 bases align to TRBD2. Germline trimming cut 4 bases from V and 0 bases from J; bases unmatched to any gene: 6. The CDR3 length is 17 residues. In germline, CDR1 is SGHTA, CDR2 FQGTGA. As DNA, the CDR3 is TGTGCCAGCAGCTCATTAGCGGGGGGGCACAGCACAGATACGCAGTATTTT. This encodes CASSSLAGGHSTDTQYF. The full variable domain, its missing parts supplied by reference TRBV7-3 and TRBJ2-3, is GAGVSQTPSNKVTEKGKYVELRCDPISGHTALYWYRQSLGQGPEFLIYFQGTGAADDSGLPNDRFFAVRPEGSVSTLKIQRTERGDSAVYLCASSSLAGGHSTDTQYFGPGTRLTVL.

The chain combines TRBV7-9 with TRBJ2-1, with 7 bases matching TRBD2. Germline values: CDR1 SEHNR, CDR2 FQNEAQ (reference sequence). V lost 5 bases, J lost 7 bases, and 2 bases stayed unmatched. This CDR3 is 12 amino acids long. The CDR3 DNA is TGTGCCAGCAGCCCCGGGAGGAATGAGCAGTTCTTC. Translating gives CASSPGRNEQFF.

This sequence joins TRBV6-5 and TRBJ2-7, with 13 bases fitting TRBD2. This CDR3 region has 15 residues. CDR1 MNHEY and CDR2 SVGAGI come from the germline V gene. Germline trimming cut 6 bases from V and 5 bases from J; bases unmatched to any gene: 7. The DNA of the CDR3 is TGTGCCAGCAGCGCGGGACTAGCGGGGCTCGACGAGCAGTACTTC. This sequence encodes CASSAGLAGLDEQYF.

This clone was recorded once. This chain uses TRBV10-3 with TRBJ1-1; 7 bases match TRBD1. Germline V gene sequence: CDR1 ENHRY, CDR2 SYGVKD. The CDR3 runs 13 residues. The V gene end was trimmed by 7 bases and the J gene end by 1 base; junction bases not matched to a gene: 3. Here the CDR3 reads CAITRDRNTEAFF. CDR3 sequence (DNA): TGTGCCATCACCCGGGACAGGAACACTGAAGCTTTCTTT.

The J gene is TRBJ1-1, the V gene TRBV28; D uncertain. V was pared by 7 bases and J by 2 bases, with 5 bases between. This CDR3 comprises 11 residues. CDR1 MDHEN and CDR2 SYDVKM come from the germline V gene. As DNA, the CDR3 is TGTGCCAGCATCCTAAACACTGAAGCTTTCTTT. Translated, it gives CASILNTEAFF.

The V call is TRBV6-1, the J call TRBJ1-2; 8 bases map to TRBD1. The CDR3 is 14 amino acids. V lost 1 base and J lost 6; bases outside the gene matches: 4. CDR1 and CDR2 (germline): MNHNS, SASEGT. CDR3 in DNA: TGTGCCAGCAGTGAAGAGGCAGGGGGCAATGGCTACACCTTC. Translating gives CASSEEAGGNGYTF.